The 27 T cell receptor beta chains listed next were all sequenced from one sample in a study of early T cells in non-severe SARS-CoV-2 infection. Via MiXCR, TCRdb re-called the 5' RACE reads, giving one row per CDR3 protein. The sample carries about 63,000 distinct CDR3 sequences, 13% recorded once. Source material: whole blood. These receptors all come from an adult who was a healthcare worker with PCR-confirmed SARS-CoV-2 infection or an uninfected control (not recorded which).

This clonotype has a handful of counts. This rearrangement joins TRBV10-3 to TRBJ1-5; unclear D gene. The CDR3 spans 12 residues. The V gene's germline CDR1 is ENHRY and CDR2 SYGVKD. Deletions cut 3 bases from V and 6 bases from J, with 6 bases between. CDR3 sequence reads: CAISESAQPQHF. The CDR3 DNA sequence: TGTGCCATCAGTGAAAGCGCTCAGCCCCAGCATTTT.

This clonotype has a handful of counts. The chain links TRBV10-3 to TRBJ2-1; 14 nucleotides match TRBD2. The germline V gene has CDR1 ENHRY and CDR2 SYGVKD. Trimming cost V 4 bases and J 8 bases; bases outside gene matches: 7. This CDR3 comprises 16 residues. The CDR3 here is CAISGETSGGADEQFF. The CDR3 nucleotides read TGTGCCATCAGTGGTGAGACTAGCGGGGGGGCAGATGAGCAGTTCTTC.

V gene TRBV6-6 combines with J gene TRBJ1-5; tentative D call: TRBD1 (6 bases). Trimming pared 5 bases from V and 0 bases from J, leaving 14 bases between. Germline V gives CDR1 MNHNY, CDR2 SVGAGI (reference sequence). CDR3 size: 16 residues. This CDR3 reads CASSRNPTGSNQPQHF. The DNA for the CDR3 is TGTGCCAGCAGTCGCAACCCGACAGGTAGCAATCAGCCCCAGCATTTT.

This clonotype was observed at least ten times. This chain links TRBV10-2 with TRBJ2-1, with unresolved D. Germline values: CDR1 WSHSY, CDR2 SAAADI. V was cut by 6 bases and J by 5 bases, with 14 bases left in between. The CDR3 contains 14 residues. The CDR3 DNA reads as TGCGCCAGCAGGTGGGCCCACGAGGACAATGAGCAGTTCTTC. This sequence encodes CASRWAHEDNEQFF.

CDR3 DNA: TGTGCCAGCAGCCAGACATGGGGTGAGCAGTTCTTC. This translates into CASSQTWGEQFF. The chain employs TRBV7-2 and TRBJ2-1; no firm D call. This CDR3 has 12 residues. The germline gives CDR1 SGHTA, CDR2 FQGNSA. V was shortened by 5 bases and J by 9 bases, with 11 bases between the two germline ends.

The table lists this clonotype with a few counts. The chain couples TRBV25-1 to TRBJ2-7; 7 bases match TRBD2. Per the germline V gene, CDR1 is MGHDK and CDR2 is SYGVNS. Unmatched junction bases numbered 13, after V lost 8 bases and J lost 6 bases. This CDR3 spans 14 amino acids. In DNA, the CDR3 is TGTGCCAGCGGACCCCGGGGAGGGTTGAGCGAGCAGTACTTC. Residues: CASGPRGGLSEQYF.

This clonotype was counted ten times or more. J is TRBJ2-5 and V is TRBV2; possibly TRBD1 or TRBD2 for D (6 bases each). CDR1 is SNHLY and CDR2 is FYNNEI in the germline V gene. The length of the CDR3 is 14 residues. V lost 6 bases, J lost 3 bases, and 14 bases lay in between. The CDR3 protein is CASSLEGGKETQYF. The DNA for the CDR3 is TGTGCCAGCAGCCTAGAGGGGGGCAAAGAGACCCAGTACTTC.

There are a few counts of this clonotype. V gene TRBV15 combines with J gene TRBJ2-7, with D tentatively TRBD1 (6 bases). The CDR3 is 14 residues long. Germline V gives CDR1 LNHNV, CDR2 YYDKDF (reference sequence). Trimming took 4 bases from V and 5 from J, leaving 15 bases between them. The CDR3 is CATSTTPGVHEQYF. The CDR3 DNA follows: TGTGCCACCAGCACAACACCAGGGGTCCACGAGCAGTACTTC.

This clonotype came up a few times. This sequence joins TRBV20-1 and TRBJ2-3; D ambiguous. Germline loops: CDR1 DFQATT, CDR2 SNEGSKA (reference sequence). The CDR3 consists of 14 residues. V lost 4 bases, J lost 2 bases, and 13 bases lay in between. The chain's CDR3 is CSAKRQGITDTQYF. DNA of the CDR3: TGCAGTGCTAAACGTCAAGGGATCACAGATACGCAGTATTTT.

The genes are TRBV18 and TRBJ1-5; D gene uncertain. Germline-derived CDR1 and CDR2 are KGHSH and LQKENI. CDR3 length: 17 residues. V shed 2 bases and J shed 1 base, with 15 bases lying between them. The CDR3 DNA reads TGTGCCAGCTCACCAGGACCCCCAGGAGGAAGCAATCAGCCCCAGCATTTT. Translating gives CASSPGPPGGSNQPQHF.

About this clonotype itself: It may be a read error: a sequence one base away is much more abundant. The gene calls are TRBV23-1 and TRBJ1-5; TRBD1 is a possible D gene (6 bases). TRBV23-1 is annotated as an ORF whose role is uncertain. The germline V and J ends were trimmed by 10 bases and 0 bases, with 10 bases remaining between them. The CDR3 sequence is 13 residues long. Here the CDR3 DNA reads TGCGCCACGGCGGACAGTAGCAATCAGCCCCAGCATTTT. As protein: CATADSSNQPQHF.

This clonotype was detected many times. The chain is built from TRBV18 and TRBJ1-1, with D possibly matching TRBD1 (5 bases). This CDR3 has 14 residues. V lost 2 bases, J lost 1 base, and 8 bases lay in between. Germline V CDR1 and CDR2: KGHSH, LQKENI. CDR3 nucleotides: TGTGCCAGCTCACCAGGGACCCCGAACACTGAAGCTTTCTTT. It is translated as CASSPGTPNTEAFF.

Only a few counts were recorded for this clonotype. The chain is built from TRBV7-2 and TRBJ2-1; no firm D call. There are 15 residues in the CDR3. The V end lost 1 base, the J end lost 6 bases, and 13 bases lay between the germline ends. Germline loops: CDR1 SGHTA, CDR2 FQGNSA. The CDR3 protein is CASSLVSLDLNEQFF. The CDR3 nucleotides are TGTGCCAGCAGCTTAGTGAGTTTGGACCTCAATGAGCAGTTCTTC.

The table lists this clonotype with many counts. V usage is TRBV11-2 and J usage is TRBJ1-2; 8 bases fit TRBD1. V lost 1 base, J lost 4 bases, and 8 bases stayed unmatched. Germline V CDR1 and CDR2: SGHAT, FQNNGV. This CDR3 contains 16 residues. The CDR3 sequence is CASSLGQGTPLYGYTF. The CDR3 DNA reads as TGTGCCAGCAGCTTAGGACAGGGGACCCCCCTCTATGGCTACACCTTC. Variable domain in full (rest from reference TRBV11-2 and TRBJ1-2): EAGVAQSPRYKIIEKRQSVAFWCNPISGHATLYWYQQILGQGPKLLIQFQNNGVVDDSQLPKDRFSAERLKGVDSTLKIQPAKLEDSAVYLCASSLGQGTPLYGYTFGSGTRLTVV.

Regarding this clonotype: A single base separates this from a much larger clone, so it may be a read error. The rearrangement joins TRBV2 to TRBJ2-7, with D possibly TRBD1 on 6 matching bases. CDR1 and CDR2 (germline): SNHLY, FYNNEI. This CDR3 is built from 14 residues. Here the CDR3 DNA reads TGTGCCAGCAGTGTGGGGGCGAGAGCCTACGAGCGGTACTTC. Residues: CASSVGARAYERYF.

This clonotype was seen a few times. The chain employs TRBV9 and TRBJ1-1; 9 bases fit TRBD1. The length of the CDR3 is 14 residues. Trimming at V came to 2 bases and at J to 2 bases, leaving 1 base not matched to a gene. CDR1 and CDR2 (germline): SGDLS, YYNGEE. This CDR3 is CASSVTGGNTEAFF. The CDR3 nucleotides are TGTGCCAGCAGCGTGACAGGGGGAAACACTGAAGCTTTCTTT. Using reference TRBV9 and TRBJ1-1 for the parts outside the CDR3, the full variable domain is DSGVTQTPKHLITATGQRVTLRCSPRSGDLSVYWYQQSLDQGLQFLIQYYNGEERAKGNILERFSAQQFPDLHSELNLSSLELGDSALYFCASSVTGGNTEAFFGQGTRLTVV.

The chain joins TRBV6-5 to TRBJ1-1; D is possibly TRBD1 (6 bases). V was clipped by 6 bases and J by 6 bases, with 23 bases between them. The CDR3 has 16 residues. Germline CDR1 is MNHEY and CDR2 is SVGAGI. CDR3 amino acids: CASSNRRGAGWSEAFF. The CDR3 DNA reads TGTGCCAGCAGCAATCGGCGGGGGGCAGGGTGGTCTGAAGCTTTCTTT.

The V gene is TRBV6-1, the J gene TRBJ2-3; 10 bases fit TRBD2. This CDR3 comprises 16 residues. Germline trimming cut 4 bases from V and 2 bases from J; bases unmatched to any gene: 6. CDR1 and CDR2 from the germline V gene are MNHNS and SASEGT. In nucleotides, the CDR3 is TGTGCCAGCAGTGGAGTCAGCGGGGGGGTCACAGATACGCAGTATTTT. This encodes CASSGVSGGVTDTQYF.

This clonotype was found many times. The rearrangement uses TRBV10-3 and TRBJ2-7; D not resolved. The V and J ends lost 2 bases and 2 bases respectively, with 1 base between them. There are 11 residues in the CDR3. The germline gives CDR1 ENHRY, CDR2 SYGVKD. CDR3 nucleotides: TGTGCCATCAGTGAGACCTACGAGCAGTACTTC. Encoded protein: CAISETYEQYF.

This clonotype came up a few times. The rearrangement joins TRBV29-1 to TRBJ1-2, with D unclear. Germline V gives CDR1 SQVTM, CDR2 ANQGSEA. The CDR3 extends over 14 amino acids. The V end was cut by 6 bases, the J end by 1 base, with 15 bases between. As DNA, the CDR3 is TGCAGCGTCCCTCCCGGACCTAATAACTATGGCTACACCTTC. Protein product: CSVPPGPNNYGYTF.

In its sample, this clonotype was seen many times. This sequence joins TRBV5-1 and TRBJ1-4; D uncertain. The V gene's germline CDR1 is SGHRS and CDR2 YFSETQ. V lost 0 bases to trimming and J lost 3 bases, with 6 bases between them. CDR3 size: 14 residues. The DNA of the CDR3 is TGCGCCAGCAGCTTGGAGCCAGCTAATGAAAAACTGTTTTTT. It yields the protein CASSLEPANEKLFF.

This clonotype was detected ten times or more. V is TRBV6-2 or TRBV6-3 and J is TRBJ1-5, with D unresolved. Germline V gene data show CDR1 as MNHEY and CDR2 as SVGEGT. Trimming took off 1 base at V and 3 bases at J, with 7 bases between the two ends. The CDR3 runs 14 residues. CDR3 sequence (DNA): TGTGCCAGCAGTTACTGGGCAGACAATCAGCCCCAGCATTTT. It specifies CASSYWADNQPQHF.

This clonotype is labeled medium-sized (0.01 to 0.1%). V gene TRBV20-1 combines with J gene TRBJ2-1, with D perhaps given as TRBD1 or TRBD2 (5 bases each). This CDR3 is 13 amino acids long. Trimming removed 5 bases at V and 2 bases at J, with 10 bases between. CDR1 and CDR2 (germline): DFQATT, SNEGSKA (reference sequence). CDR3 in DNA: TGCAGTGCTCCGGGGCCCCCCTACAATGAGCAGTTCTTC. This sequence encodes CSAPGPPYNEQFF.

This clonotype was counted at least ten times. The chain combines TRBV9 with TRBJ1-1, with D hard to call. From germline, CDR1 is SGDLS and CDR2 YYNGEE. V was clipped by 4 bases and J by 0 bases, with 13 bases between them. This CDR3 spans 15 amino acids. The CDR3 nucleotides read TGTGCCAGCAGCCCGTCGGGAGCAGTGAACACTGAAGCTTTCTTT. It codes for CASSPSGAVNTEAFF.

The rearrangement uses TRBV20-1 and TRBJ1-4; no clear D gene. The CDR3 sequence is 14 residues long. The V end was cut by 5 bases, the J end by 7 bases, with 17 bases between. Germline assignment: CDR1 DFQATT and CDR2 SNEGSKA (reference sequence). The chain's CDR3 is CSAGKGLESEKLFF. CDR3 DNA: TGCAGTGCTGGGAAAGGGCTTGAGAGTGAAAAACTGTTTTTT.

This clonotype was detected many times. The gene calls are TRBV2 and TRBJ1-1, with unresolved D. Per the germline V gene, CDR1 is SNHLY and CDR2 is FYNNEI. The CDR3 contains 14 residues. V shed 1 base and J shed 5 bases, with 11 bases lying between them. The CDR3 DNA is TGTGCCAGCAGTGAAGGACGGGTGAGGACTGAAGCTTTCTTT. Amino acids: CASSEGRVRTEAFF.

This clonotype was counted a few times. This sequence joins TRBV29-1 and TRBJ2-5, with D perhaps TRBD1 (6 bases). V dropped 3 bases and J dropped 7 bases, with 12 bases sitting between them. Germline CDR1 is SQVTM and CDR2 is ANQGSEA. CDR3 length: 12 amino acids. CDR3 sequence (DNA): TGCAGCGTTGACCAGGGGAAAGGGACCCAGTACTTC. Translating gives CSVDQGKGTQYF.